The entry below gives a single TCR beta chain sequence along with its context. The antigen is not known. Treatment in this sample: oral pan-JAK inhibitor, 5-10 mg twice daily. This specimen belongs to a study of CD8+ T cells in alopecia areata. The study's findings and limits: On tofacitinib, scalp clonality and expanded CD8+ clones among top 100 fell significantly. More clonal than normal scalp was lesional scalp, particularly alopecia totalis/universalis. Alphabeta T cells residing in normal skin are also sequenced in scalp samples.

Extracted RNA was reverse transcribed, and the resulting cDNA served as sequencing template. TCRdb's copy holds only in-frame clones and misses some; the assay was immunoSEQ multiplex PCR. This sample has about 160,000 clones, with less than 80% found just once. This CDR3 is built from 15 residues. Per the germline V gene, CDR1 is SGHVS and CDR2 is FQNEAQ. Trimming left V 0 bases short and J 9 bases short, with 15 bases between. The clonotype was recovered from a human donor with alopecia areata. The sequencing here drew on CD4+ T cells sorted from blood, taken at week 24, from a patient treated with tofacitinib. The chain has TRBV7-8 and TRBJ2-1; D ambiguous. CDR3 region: CASSLAWAKPSEQFF. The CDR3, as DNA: TGTGCCAGCAGCTTAGCCTGGGCCAAACCTAGTGAGCAGTTCTTC.